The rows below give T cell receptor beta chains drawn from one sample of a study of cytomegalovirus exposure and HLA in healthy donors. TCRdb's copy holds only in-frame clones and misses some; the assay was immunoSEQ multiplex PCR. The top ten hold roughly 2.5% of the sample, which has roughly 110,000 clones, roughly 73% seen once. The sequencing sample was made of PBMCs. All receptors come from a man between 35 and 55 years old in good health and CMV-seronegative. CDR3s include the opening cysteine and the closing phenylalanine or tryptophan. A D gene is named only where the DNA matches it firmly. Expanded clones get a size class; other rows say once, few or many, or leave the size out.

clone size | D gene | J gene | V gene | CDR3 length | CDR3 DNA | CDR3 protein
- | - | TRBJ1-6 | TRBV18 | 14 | TGTGCCAGCTCACTAGTCCCTGATAATTCACCCCTCCACTTT | CASSLVPDNSPLHF
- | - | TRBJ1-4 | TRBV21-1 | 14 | TGTGCCAGCAGCAGACAGAAAGATAATGAAAAACTGTTTTTT | CASSRQKDNEKLFF
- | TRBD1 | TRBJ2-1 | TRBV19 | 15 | TGTGCCAGCGGACAGGGGGAGGTCCCTCACAATGAGCAGTTCTTC | CASGQGEVPHNEQFF
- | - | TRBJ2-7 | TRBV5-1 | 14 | TGCGCCAGCAGCTTGGCTGGCAGGGGCTACGAGCAGTACTTC | CASSLAGRGYEQYF
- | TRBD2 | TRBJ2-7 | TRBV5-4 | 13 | TGTGCCAGCAGCTGGGGGACTAGCTACGAGCAGTACTTC | CASSWGTSYEQYF
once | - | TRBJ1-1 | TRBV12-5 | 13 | TGTGCTAGTGGTTTGGGACGGGGGAGTGAAGCTTTCTTT | CASGLGRGSEAFF
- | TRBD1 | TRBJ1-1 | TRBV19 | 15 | TGTGCCAGTAGTATAGTGAGCCAGGGGGCAACTGAAGCTTTCTTT | CASSIVSQGATEAFF
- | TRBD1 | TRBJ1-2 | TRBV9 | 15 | TGTGCCAGCAGCGGGGGACAGAGAGCTAACTATGGCTACACCTTC | CASSGGQRANYGYTF
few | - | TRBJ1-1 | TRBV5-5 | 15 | TGTGCCAGCAGCTTGGTAGGAGGGTTGAGCACTGAAGCTTTCTTT | CASSLVGGLSTEAFF
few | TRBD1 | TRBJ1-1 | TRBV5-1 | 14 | TGCGCCAGCAGCACCGACAGGGCGAACACTGAAGCTTTCTTT | CASSTDRANTEAFF
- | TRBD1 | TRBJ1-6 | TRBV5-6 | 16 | TGTGCCAGCAGCTTGAGGGGGACAGGCGGATATTCACCCCTCCACTTT | CASSLRGTGGYSPLHF
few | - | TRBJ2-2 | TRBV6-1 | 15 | TGTGCCAGCAGATCGCCGGGGTCAAACACCGGGGAGCTGTTTTTT | CASRSPGSNTGELFF
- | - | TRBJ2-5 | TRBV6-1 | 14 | TGTGCCAGCAGCCTAGGAGGGGACCAAGAGACCCAGTACTTC | CASSLGGDQETQYF
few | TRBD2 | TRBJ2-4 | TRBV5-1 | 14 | TGCGCCAGCAGCCAACGAGCGGGGGAAAACATTCAGTACTTC | CASSQRAGENIQYF